This TCR beta chain came from a study of control samples from healthy donors and cancer patients. This CDR3 is 16 amino acids long. Germline values: CDR1 GTSNPN, CDR2 SVGIG (reference sequence). J gave up 4 bases and V 0 bases, and 10 bases lay outside the gene matches. The method was immunoSEQ multiplex PCR; TCRdb's version includes in-frame clones alone and lacks a portion of them. The sample holds more than 120,000 clones, approximately 92% seen once. Sequenced material: blood. This chain links TRBV30 with TRBJ2-3; 7 bases are a match to TRBD2. This TCR was sampled from a man under 40 in good health. The CDR3 region is CAWSVRAGPGPDTQYF. In nucleotides, the CDR3 is TGTGCCTGGAGTGTACGAGCGGGACCGGGCCCAGATACGCAGTATTTT.